This T cell receptor beta chain was retrieved from a study of T cell responses to AZD1222 COVID-19 vaccine. Study-wide results and limits: Spike-specific TCR depth and breadth grew after two AZD1222 doses. Reportedly, close to half of spike-specific TCRs are directed against unmutated variant regions. The donor cohort was predominantly white British with a female majority, and clonal diversity may have been underestimated. Spike as a whole was targeted by vaccine-associated CD4 TCRs, dominant at 160-218 and 743-854.

Generated by immunoSEQ multiplex PCR, the TCRdb table keeps only in-frame clones and is missing some. The data hold about 99,000 clones, with just over 90% observed a single time. On this clone: The target antigen is unknown.

The length of the CDR3 is 16 residues. The germline gives CDR1 MGHRA, CDR2 YSYEKL. V was pared by 4 bases and J by 2 bases, with 7 bases of the junction left unmatched. This chain links TRBV4-1 with TRBJ2-1; TRBD2 agrees at 8 bases. Material: peripheral blood, obtained 28 days after the second AZD1222 dose. The sequence derives from an adult who received the AZD1222 COVID-19 vaccine. The CDR3 loop is CASSLLRGGTYNEQFF. Written as DNA, the CDR3 is TGCGCCAGCAGCCTCCTACGGGGGGGCACCTACAATGAGCAGTTCTTC.